The rows below give T cell receptor beta chains drawn from one sample of a study of neurological immune-mediated disorders. TCRdb reanalysed the 5' RACE reads using MiXCR and keeps one entry per CDR3 protein. This sample has about 80,000 distinct CDR3 sequences, with 4.3% found just once. The sequenced material came from PBMCs. The source is a woman aged 60-70 years with multiple sclerosis. The conserved cysteine and the conserved F or W are not part of the CDR3 here. Each record gives: V gene, CDR3 protein.

v_gene: TRBV6-5
CDR3aa: ASSPYPGQGFQETQY

v_gene: TRBV6-6
CDR3aa: ASRPQGSGYGYT

v_gene: TRBV5-1
CDR3aa: ASSLDPGADTQY

v_gene: TRBV5-1
CDR3aa: ASSLRTGTSGNTIY

v_gene: TRBV5-1
CDR3aa: ASSLARAGGSTIY

v_gene: TRBV20-1
CDR3aa: SAPTGGYNQPQH

v_gene: TRBV2
CDR3aa: ASPRGDLEYNEQF

v_gene: TRBV20-1
CDR3aa: SASGGGPYNEQF

v_gene: TRBV3-1
CDR3aa: ASSQGGGSGNTIY

v_gene: TRBV18
CDR3aa: ASSPQGRVEETQY

v_gene: TRBV6-1
CDR3aa: ASSVRGYT

v_gene: TRBV5-1
CDR3aa: ASSWAGQSSYEQY

v_gene: TRBV4-1
CDR3aa: ASSQELARFNYGYT

v_gene: TRBV28
CDR3aa: ASRPPGTNTGELF

v_gene: TRBV5-1
CDR3aa: ASSSNRQTGELF

v_gene: TRBV5-1
CDR3aa: ASSLDQGVYGYT

v_gene: TRBV6-5
CDR3aa: ASKARGRNSPLH

v_gene: TRBV9
CDR3aa: ASSDGRLAVKETQY

v_gene: TRBV6-5
CDR3aa: ATTTRGSGSGNTIY

v_gene: TRBV12-3/TRBV12-4
CDR3aa: ASSLWAGVGTDTQY

v_gene: TRBV5-4
CDR3aa: ASSLDGTGDTEAF

v_gene: TRBV20-1
CDR3aa: SASRAWGNTEAF

v_gene: TRBV14
CDR3aa: ASKWGKSGRGTYEQY

v_gene: TRBV3-1
CDR3aa: ASWSGPSGELF

v_gene: TRBV4-1
CDR3aa: ASSQDDGSDMQY

v_gene: TRBV15
CDR3aa: ATSRDGGSYEQY

v_gene: TRBV18
CDR3aa: ASSQKGGNTESF

v_gene: TRBV3-1
CDR3aa: ASSRKRTGQPQH

v_gene: TRBV20-1
CDR3aa: SANSDGPNRAPDTQY

v_gene: TRBV5-1
CDR3aa: ASSLGGQSYGYT

v_gene: TRBV2
CDR3aa: ASSRGAGTGGNEQY

v_gene: TRBV20-1
CDR3aa: SASGLATSSYNSPLH

v_gene: TRBV5-1
CDR3aa: ASSLWSDSGNTIY

v_gene: TRBV5-1
CDR3aa: ASSLTEEDTEAF

v_gene: TRBV7-8
CDR3aa: ASSDKGLAGVFEQF

v_gene: TRBV3-1
CDR3aa: ASSPDRGEQNIQY

v_gene: TRBV6-6
CDR3aa: ASSLAWTGGRDEQF